These 10 T cell receptor beta chains share one sample of origin, sequenced in a study of blood T cell repertoires in COVID-19. Profiling relied on immunoSEQ multiplex PCR, and the TCRdb table lists in-frame clones only, not all of them. Here the sample spans over 130,000 clones, approximately 78% being singletons. The sequencing sample was made of peripheral blood. The receptors shown here come from a woman of 80 years or more with acute or convalescent COVID-19.

The gene calls are TRBV5-1 and TRBJ2-1; 9 nucleotides agree with TRBD2. This CDR3 comprises 15 residues. The V and J ends lost 2 bases and 4 bases, in that order; junction bases with no gene match: 4. Per the germline V gene, CDR1 is SGHRS and CDR2 is YFSETQ. CDR3 amino acids: CASSLPSGNYNEQFF. The DNA of the CDR3 is TGCGCCAGCAGCTTACCTAGCGGGAATTACAATGAGCAGTTCTTC.

The chain recombines TRBV11-2 with TRBJ2-7; the D is unclear. The CDR3 is 14 amino acids. Per germline, CDR1 SGHAT and CDR2 FQNNGV. V lost 5 bases and J 0 bases, leaving 11 bases between the germline ends. The CDR3 sequence: CASSRVRSSYEQYF. CDR3 nucleotide sequence: TGTGCCAGCAGCCGAGTGAGAAGCTCCTACGAGCAGTACTTC. Based on the CDR3 plus reference TRBV11-2 and TRBJ2-7, the full variable domain is EAGVAQSPRYKIIEKRQSVAFWCNPISGHATLYWYQQILGQGPKLLIQFQNNGVVDDSQLPKDRFSAERLKGVDSTLKIQPAKLEDSAVYLCASSRVRSSYEQYFGPGTRLTVT.

J is TRBJ2-5 and V is TRBV28; 8 bases fit TRBD2. CDR3 size: 14 residues. The V gene's germline CDR1 is MDHEN and CDR2 SYDVKM. Losses at the gene ends were 5 bases for V and 5 bases for J; bases not matched to a gene: 7. The CDR3 here is CASSPPGGRETQYF. DNA of the CDR3: TGTGCCAGCAGTCCCCCGGGCGGGAGGGAGACCCAGTACTTC.

The V gene is TRBV20-1, the J gene TRBJ2-1; 7 nucleotides agree with TRBD2. In germline, CDR1 is DFQATT, CDR2 SNEGSKA (reference sequence). The CDR3 contains 18 residues. Germline trimming cut 3 bases from V and 0 bases from J; bases unmatched to any gene: 14. CDR3 region: CSASGVGPSGASYNEQFF. CDR3 coding DNA: TGCAGTGCTAGTGGAGTGGGGCCTAGCGGAGCCTCCTACAATGAGCAGTTCTTC.

The rearrangement joins TRBV3-1 (or the pseudogene TRBV3-2) to TRBJ1-6; D remains unclear. V was trimmed by 1 base and J by 8 bases, leaving 6 bases between them. The CDR3 covers 13 residues. The germline V gene encodes CDR1 LGHDT and CDR2 YNNKEL (reference sequence). CDR3 sequence reads: CASSQGRYSPLHF. The CDR3 DNA follows: TGTGCCAGCAGCCAAGGGCGGTATTCACCCCTCCACTTT.

This clone has a single count. This chain uses TRBV2 with TRBJ2-1; TRBD2 matches at 10 bases. The trim removed 10 bases at V and 2 bases at J, leaving 8 bases unmatched. CDR1 is SNHLY and CDR2 is FYNNEI in the germline V gene. This CDR3 contains 15 residues. CDR3 residues: CATARTSGTYNEQFF. CDR3 coding DNA: TGTGCCACCGCAAGGACTAGCGGAACCTACAATGAGCAGTTCTTC.

The chain couples TRBV7-3 to TRBJ2-3, with 8 bases that match TRBD2. The CDR3 length is 15 residues. Germline assignment: CDR1 SGHTA and CDR2 FQGTGA. V was pared by 5 bases and J by 2 bases, with 6 bases of the junction left unmatched. The CDR3 DNA follows: TGTGCCAGCAGCCCGGGTAGCGGGGTCACAGATACGCAGTATTTT. Its translation: CASSPGSGVTDTQYF.

The chain carries TRBV27 and TRBJ1-1, with 8 nucleotides matching TRBD1. The germline gives CDR1 MNHEY, CDR2 SMNVEV (reference sequence). The CDR3 spans 15 residues. Trimming cost V 2 bases and J 1 base; bases outside gene matches: 3. CDR3 nucleotides: TGTGCCAGCAGTTTAGGGACAGGATCGAACACTGAAGCTTTCTTT. Translation gives CASSLGTGSNTEAFF.

This sequence joins TRBV12-3 or TRBV12-4 and TRBJ1-2; D is possibly TRBD1 (5 bases). V gave up 6 bases and J gave up 3 bases, with 11 bases separating them. This CDR3 has 13 amino acids. CDR3 DNA sequence: TGTGCCAGCAGCATGACAGTGGACTATGGCTACACCTTC. Its protein is CASSMTVDYGYTF.

In its sample, this clone was seen once. The chain carries TRBV7-9 and TRBJ1-3; tentative D call: TRBD1 (5 bases). Trimming removed 3 bases from V and 0 bases from J, with 15 bases in between. CDR1 and CDR2 (germline): SEHNR, FQNEAQ (reference sequence). The CDR3 consists of 17 residues. The CDR3 nucleotides are TGTGCCAGCAGCTTCCCGACCGGGGGAGGCTCTGGAAACACCATATATTTT. Its protein is CASSFPTGGGSGNTIYF.